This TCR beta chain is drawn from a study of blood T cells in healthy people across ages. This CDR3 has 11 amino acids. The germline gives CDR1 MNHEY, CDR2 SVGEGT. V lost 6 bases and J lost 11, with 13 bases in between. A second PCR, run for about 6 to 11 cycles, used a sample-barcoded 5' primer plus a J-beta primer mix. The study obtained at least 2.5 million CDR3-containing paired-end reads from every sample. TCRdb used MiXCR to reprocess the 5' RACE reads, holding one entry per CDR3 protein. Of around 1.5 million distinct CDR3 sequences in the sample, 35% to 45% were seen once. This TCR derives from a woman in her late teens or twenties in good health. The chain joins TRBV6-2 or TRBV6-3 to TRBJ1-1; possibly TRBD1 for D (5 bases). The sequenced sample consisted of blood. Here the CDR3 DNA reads TGTGCCAGCAGGAGGGGACCCACGGCTTTCTTT. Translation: CASRRGPTAFF.